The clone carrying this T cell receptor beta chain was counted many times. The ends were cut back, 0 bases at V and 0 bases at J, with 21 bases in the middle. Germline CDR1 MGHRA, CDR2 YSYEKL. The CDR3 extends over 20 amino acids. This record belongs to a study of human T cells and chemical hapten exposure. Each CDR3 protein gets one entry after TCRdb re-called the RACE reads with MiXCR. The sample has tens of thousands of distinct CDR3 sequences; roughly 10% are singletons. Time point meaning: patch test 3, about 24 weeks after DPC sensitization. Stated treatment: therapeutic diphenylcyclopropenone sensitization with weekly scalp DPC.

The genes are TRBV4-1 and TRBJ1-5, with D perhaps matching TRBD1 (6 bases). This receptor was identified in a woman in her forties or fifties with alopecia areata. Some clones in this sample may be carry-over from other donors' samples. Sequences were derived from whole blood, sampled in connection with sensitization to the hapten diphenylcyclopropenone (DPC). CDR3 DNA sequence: TGCGCCAGCAGCCAAGATGGCTCCTCTTTAGGACAGATTAGCAATCAGCCCCAGCATTTT. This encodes CASSQDGSSLGQISNQPQHF.